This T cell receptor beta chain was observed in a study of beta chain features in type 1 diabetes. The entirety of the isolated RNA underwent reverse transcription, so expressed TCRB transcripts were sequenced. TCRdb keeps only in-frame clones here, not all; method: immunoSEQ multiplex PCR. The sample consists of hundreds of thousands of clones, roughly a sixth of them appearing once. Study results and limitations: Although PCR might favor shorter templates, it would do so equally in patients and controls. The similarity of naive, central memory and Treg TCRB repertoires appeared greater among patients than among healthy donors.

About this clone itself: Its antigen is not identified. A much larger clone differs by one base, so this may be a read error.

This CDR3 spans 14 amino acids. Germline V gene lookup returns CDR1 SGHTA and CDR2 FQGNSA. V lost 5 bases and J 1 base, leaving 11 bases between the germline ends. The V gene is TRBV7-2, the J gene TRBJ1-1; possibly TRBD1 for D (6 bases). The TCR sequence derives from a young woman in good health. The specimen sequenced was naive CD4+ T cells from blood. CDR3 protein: CASSRGQRNTEAFF. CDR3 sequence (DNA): TGTGCCAGCAGCCGAGGACAGAGGAACACTGAAGCTTTCTTT.